The T cell receptor (beta chain) under discussion was sequenced for a study of blood T cell repertoires in COVID-19. A remark on this clone: The junction and the germline gene differ at one end; a read error may be behind it.

Sequenced by immunoSEQ multiplex PCR; TCRdb stores in-frame clones only, minus some. The profile shows about 480,000 clones, 87% of them singletons. The CDR3 has 15 amino acids. Germline V gives CDR1 SGHDN, CDR2 FVKESK. Input material: PBMCs or T cells enriched from blood (not recorded which). The TCR comes from a woman aged 18-35 years with acute COVID-19. V usage is TRBV14 and J usage is TRBJ2-2, with TRBD2 as a possible D gene (6 bases). CDR3 sequence reads: CASSARGTYTGELFF. The CDR3 coding sequence is TGTGCCAGCAGCGCTCGGGGGACTTACACCGGGGAGTTGTTTTTT.